The T cell receptor beta chain under discussion was sequenced for a study of OX40 agonist ivuxolimab in advanced cancers. The table came from immunoSEQ multiplex PCR; TCRdb's copy has only in-frame clones and leaves some out. The sample contains 60,000 or so clones, roughly 87% of which appear only once. The CDR3 runs 16 residues. V was shortened by 5 bases and J by 1 base, with 16 bases between the two germline ends. CDR1 is SNHLY and CDR2 is FYNNEI in the germline V gene. The sample consisted of CD4+ or CD8+ T cells sorted from blood, taken in a trial of the OX40 agonist ivuxolimab. The clonotype comes from an adult with an advanced solid tumor such as melanoma, head and neck, liver or kidney cancer. The V and J genes are TRBV2 and TRBJ2-3, with D perhaps assigned TRBD1 or TRBD2 (5 bases each). This CDR3 reads CASSPIGGGGTDTQYF. CDR3 DNA sequence: TGTGCCAGCAGTCCAATTGGTGGGGGAGGCACAGATACGCAGTATTTT.